The 7 T cell receptor beta chains listed next were all sequenced from one sample in a study of T-cell memory formation after mild COVID-19. A single record per CDR3 protein comes from TCRdb applying MiXCR to the 5' RACE reads. Here the sample spans 250,000 to 300,000 distinct CDR3 sequences, 15% to 20% being singletons. The sample comprised PBMCs or a T cell subset sorted from them (not recorded which). Receptors were obtained from a young man who had mild COVID-19 (a few samples of this study predate the infection). Cell type and time point are not known.

The chain carries TRBV5-4 and TRBJ2-7; TRBD2 matches 8 bases. Trimming at V came to 4 bases and at J to 2 bases, leaving 11 bases not matched to a gene. CDR3 length: 16 residues. Germline CDR1 SGHNT, CDR2 YYREEE (reference sequence). The CDR3 here is CASSLRAGGPAYEQYF. The DNA of the CDR3 is TGTGCCAGCAGCCTGAGGGCGGGGGGCCCAGCCTACGAGCAGTACTTC.

The chain uses TRBV11-2 and TRBJ2-5; the D gene is possibly TRBD1 (6 bases). Trimming took off 4 bases at V and 6 bases at J, with 18 bases between the two ends. CDR3 length: 15 residues. Germline CDR1 and CDR2: SGHAT and FQNNGV. The CDR3 loop is CASSSLRAGVKTQYF. The CDR3 DNA sequence: TGTGCCAGCAGCTCCCTACGAGCAGGGGTAAAGACCCAGTACTTC.

In this sample, this clonotype turned up a few times. The gene calls are TRBV5-1 and TRBJ2-3; 8 bases match TRBD1. Germline V gene sequence: CDR1 SGHRS, CDR2 YFSETQ. The V segment lost 5 bases and the J segment 0 bases; nucleotides outside the gene matches: 2. The CDR3 sequence is 14 residues long. For the CDR3, the DNA is TGCGCCAGCAGGAGGACAGGGAGCACAGATACGCAGTATTTT. Residues: CASRRTGSTDTQYF.

In this sample, this clonotype turned up a few times. The chain has TRBV7-9 and TRBJ2-3; 7 bases agree with TRBD2. Germline loops: CDR1 SEHNR, CDR2 FQNEAQ (reference sequence). This CDR3 contains 20 residues. V gave up 0 bases and J gave up 1 base; unmatched junction bases: 16. This CDR3 is CASSLAPGGARGSGTDTQYF. The CDR3 bases are TGTGCCAGCAGCTTAGCCCCAGGAGGGGCGCGGGGGTCGGGCACAGATACGCAGTATTTT.

This clonotype was found a few times. V and J are TRBV20-1 and TRBJ1-5, with TRBD1 matching 7 bases. Germline V lookup: CDR1 DFQATT, CDR2 SNEGSKA (reference sequence). V shed 6 bases, J shed 6 bases, and the junction held 11 bases outside the gene matches. This CDR3 comprises 14 residues. The CDR3 DNA follows: TGCAGTGCCACCTCAGGGGGAGAGAGTCAGCCCCAGCATTTT. This codes for CSATSGGESQPQHF.

The chain uses TRBV5-5 and TRBJ1-1, with D unresolved. Per germline, CDR1 SGHKS and CDR2 YYEKEE (reference sequence). Trimming took off 4 bases at V and 0 bases at J, with 10 bases between the two ends. The CDR3 runs 14 residues. CDR3 DNA: TGTGCCAGCAGCCTATCCGACGTGAACACTGAAGCTTTCTTT. It encodes CASSLSDVNTEAFF. The complete variable domain, with remaining parts taken from reference TRBV5-5 and TRBJ1-1, reads DAGVTQSPTHLIKTRGQQVTLRCSPISGHKSVSWYQQVLGQGPQFIFQYYEKEERGRGNFPDRFSARQFPNYSSELNVNALLLGDSALYLCASSLSDVNTEAFFGQGTRLTVV.

This clonotype was seen a handful of times. The CDR3 DNA follows: TGCAGTGCTCCCTCGGGTGGGGACACCATATATTTT. Its translation is CSAPSGGDTIYF. The chain recombines TRBV20-1 with TRBJ1-3; no clear D gene. With 5 bases removed from V and 8 bases from J, the gap between germline ends came to 13 bases. Germline CDR1 reads DFQATT; CDR2 reads SNEGSKA (reference sequence). This CDR3 is built from 12 residues.